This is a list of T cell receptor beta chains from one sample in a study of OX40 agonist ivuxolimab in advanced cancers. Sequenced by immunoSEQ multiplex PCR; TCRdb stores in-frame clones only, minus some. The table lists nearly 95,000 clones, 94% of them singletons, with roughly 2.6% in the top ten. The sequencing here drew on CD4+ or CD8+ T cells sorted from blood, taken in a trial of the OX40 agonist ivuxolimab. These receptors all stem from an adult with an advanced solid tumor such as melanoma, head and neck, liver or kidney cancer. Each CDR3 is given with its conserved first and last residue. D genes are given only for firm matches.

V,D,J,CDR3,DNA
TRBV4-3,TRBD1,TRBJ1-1,CASSQAHLTGLRTEAFF,TGCGCCAGCAGCCAAGCTCACCTGACAGGGTTGCGCACTGAAGCTTTCTTT
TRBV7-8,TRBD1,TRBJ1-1,CASSAGSEGAFAEAFF,TGTGCCAGCAGCGCAGGCTCTGAGGGGGCTTTCGCTGAAGCTTTCTTT
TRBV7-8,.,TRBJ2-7,CASSFGSSYEQYF,TGTGCCAGCAGCTTCGGGAGCTCCTACGAGCAGTACTTC
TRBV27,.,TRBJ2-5,CASSLWGGETQYF,TGTGCCAGCAGCCTATGGGGCGGTGAGACCCAGTACTTC
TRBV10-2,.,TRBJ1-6,CASSTDRSGSPLHF,TGCGCCAGCAGTACAGACAGGTCCGGGTCACCCCTCCACTTT
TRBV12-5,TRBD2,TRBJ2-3,CASGLVLTSGRPTDTQYF,TGTGCTAGTGGTTTGGTTTTAACTAGCGGGAGACCCACAGATACGCAGTATTTT
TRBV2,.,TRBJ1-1,CASSGRVPFF,TGTGCCAGCAGTGGGAGAGTTCCCTTTTTC
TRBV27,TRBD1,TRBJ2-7,CASSPGQYYYEQYF,TGTGCCAGCAGTCCGGGACAGTACTACTACGAGCAGTACTTC
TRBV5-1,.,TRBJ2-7,CASSLAGPEQYF,TGCGCCAGCAGCTTGGCCGGACCTGAGCAGTACTTC
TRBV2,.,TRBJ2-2,CASIDTGELFF,TGTGCCAGCATCGACACCGGGGAGCTGTTTTTT
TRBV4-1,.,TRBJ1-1,CASSPTGSPEAFF,TGCGCCAGCAGCCCGACTGGCTCTCCTGAAGCTTTCTTT
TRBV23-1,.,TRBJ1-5,CASSQENQPQHF,TGCGCCAGCAGTCAGGAAAATCAGCCCCAGCATTTT
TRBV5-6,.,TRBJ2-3,CASSLFAIHTDTQYF,TGTGCCAGCAGCTTGTTCGCCATTCACACAGATACGCAGTATTTT
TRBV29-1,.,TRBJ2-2,CSVARGSELFF,TGCAGCGTTGCACGGGGGTCGGAGCTGTTTTTT